This T cell receptor (beta chain) was obtained from a study of spatial heterogeneity in lung cancer. Study-level background: Sequences of the beta chain were consistently detected in greater numbers than alpha-chain sequences. Overall study results and limits: More often at tumor resection than at routine follow-up, ubiquitous expanded tumor TCRs were detected in the blood.

Time point described: sample taken at primary tumor resection. Sequencing of whole RNA from tumor, nontumor lung or frozen PBMC involved no sorting. Deletions cut 2 bases from V and 3 bases from J, with 15 bases between. The V gene's germline CDR1 is SGHRS and CDR2 YFSETQ. There are 15 residues in the CDR3. Individual TCR cDNA molecules each bore their own unique molecular identifier. TCRdb fed the 5' RACE reads into MiXCR, producing one record per CDR3 protein. The table shows roughly 79,000 distinct CDR3 sequences, with around 12% occurring only once. A remark on this clonotype: What it recognizes is unknown.

The sequence came from a male donor with early-stage non-small cell lung cancer. Sequences were derived from PBMCs, sampled at surgery. This sequence joins TRBV5-1 and TRBJ2-7, with D unclear. CDR3 protein: CASSLTLDTSYEQYF. As DNA, the CDR3 is TGCGCCAGCAGCTTAACACTCGATACGAGCTACGAGCAGTACTTC.